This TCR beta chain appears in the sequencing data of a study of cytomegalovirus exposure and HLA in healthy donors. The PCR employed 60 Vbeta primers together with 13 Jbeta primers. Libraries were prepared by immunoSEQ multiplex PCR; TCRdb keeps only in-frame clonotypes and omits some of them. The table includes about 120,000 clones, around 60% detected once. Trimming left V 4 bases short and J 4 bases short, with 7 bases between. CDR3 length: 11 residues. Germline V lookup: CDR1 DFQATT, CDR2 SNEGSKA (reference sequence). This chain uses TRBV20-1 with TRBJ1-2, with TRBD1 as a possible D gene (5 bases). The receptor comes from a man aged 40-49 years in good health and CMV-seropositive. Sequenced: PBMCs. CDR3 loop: CSANGGYGYTF. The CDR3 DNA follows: TGCAGTGCTAACGGGGGCTATGGCTACACCTTC.